This TCR beta chain was documented in a study of glioma-infiltrating T cells after dendritic cell vaccination. Measured with immunoSEQ multiplex PCR; TCRdb has only the in-frame clones, and not every one. The table lists 85,000 to 95,000 clones, 86% of them singletons. Patients had residual fresh-frozen tumor tissue and more than two years of survival data. The sequence came from a human donor with glioblastoma. The sample was blood, taken before dendritic cell vaccination.

Written as DNA, the CDR3 is TGTGCCAGCAGCCCTAGCGGGGCGATCTCCTACGAGCAGTACTTC. Translation: CASSPSGAISYEQYF. The V and J genes are TRBV5-4 and TRBJ2-7, with 9 bases matching TRBD2. Germline V gene sequence: CDR1 SGHNT, CDR2 YYREEE (reference sequence). The CDR3 length is 15 residues. V lost 4 bases to trimming and J lost 0 bases; unmatched junction nucleotides: 5.